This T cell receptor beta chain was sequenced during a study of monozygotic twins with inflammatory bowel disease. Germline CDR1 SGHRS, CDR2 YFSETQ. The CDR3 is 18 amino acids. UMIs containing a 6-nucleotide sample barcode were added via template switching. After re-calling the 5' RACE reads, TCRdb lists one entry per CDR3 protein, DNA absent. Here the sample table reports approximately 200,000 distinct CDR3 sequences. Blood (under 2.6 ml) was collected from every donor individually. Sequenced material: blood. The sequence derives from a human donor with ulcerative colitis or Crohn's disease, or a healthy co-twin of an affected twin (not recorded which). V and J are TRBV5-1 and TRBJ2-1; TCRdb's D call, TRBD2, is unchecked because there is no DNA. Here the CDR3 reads CASVPGLAGGSNFPEQFF.